This TCR beta chain was documented in a study of technical replicates of blood from several donors. Sequencing was performed with immunoSEQ multiplex PCR; in TCRdb, only in-frame clones are kept and a portion is missing. The data contain about 69,000 clones, roughly 88% of them singletons. V shed 0 bases and J shed 1 base, with 16 bases lying between them. Germline V gene lookup returns CDR1 SGHRS and CDR2 YFSETQ. The length of the CDR3 is 17 residues. V and J are TRBV5-1 and TRBJ1-2; a weak D match, TRBD1 (6 bases). Sequenced material: PBMCs. The TCR was taken from a human donor in good health. Some clones in this sample may be carry-over from other donors' samples. The CDR3 region has the DNA TGCGCCAGCAGCTTGGGAGACAGGAACCCTCTTAACTATGGCTACACCTTC. The encoded protein is CASSLGDRNPLNYGYTF.